This passage covers 27 T cell receptor beta chains from one sample sequenced in a study of control samples from healthy donors and cancer patients (dated by TCRdb to 2020 to 2021). Receptor libraries were prepared by the immunoSEQ multiplex PCR assay. This is the immuneACCESS table as TCRdb keeps it, with only in-frame sequences that have V and J called. A part of the clones is gone; compared with another copy, unresolved V genes explain less than half, and the rest is unexplained. In this sample the table shows tens of thousands of clones, approximately 90% of which occur a single time. The ten largest clones represent roughly 5.5% of the sample. Sequences were obtained from PBMCs. The receptors come from a man aged 60 to 69 with colorectal cancer.

CDR3 amino acids: CASSSGNEQFF. Written as DNA, the CDR3 is TGTGCCAGCAGTTCTGGGAATGAGCAGTTCTTC. The rearrangement links TRBV12-3 or TRBV12-4 to TRBJ2-1; D gene unclear. Trimming took off 4 bases at V and 7 bases at J, with 5 bases between the two ends. This CDR3 has 11 residues.

The CDR3 spells CASSVTGGSWNEQYF. CDR3 DNA sequence: TGCGCCAGCAGCGTCACAGGGGGTTCGTGGAACGAGCAGTACTTC. The gene calls are TRBV5-1 and TRBJ2-7, with TRBD1 identical over 8 bases. CDR3 length: 15 residues. Trimming at V came to 4 bases and at J to 5 bases, leaving 11 bases not matched to a gene. Germline CDR1 reads SGHRS; CDR2 reads YFSETQ.

This clone has only a few counts. The chain recombines TRBV6-4 with TRBJ2-2; D ambiguous. The CDR3 extends over 14 amino acids. Between the trimmed V and J ends, which lost 2 bases and 3 bases, there was a span of 7 bases. Germline V CDR1 and CDR2: MRHNA, SNTAGT. The CDR3, as DNA: TGTGCCAGCAGTGACCTCTCCGACACCGGGGAGCTGTTTTTT. As protein: CASSDLSDTGELFF.

J is TRBJ2-4 and V is TRBV15; D possibly matches TRBD1 or TRBD2 (5 bases each). Germline V gene sequence: CDR1 LNHNV, CDR2 YYDKDF (reference sequence). The length of the CDR3 is 14 residues. Trimming cost V 8 bases and J 4 bases, with 15 bases left between them. CDR3 bases: TGTGCCACCCGAGGGGAAGGCACGAAAAACATTCAGTACTTC. This encodes CATRGEGTKNIQYF. The full variable domain, with the rest looked up from reference TRBV15 and TRBJ2-4, is DAMVIQNPRYQVTQFGKPVTLSCSQTLNHNVMYWYQQKSSQAPKLLFHYYDKDFNNEADTPDNFQSRRPNTSFCFLDIRSPGLGDTAMYLCATRGEGTKNIQYFGAGTRLSVL.

The chain has TRBV5-1 and TRBJ1-1, with TRBD1 as a possible D gene (6 bases). The germline V and J ends were trimmed by 4 bases and 7 bases, with 14 bases remaining between them. The CDR3 covers 13 residues. CDR1 is SGHRS and CDR2 is YFSETQ in the germline V gene. The CDR3 DNA reads as TGCGCCAGCAGCGGGACACCGTGGGGTGAAGCTTTCTTT. This translates into CASSGTPWGEAFF.

The gene calls are TRBV18 and TRBJ2-7; 12 nucleotides agree with TRBD2. The CDR3 totals 16 residues. Germline CDR1 KGHSH, CDR2 LQKENI. V lost 3 bases, J lost 3 bases, and 6 bases stayed unmatched. DNA of the CDR3: TGTGCCAGCTCACCGAAGACTAGCGGGGGCCGCTACGAGCAGTACTTC. Protein product: CASSPKTSGGRYEQYF.

This clone was observed once. The chain couples TRBV6-4 to TRBJ1-2; 9 bases fit TRBD1. Germline V gene lookup returns CDR1 MRHNA and CDR2 SNTAGT. The CDR3 extends over 13 amino acids. Trimming cost V 4 bases and J 5 bases; bases outside gene matches: 2. The CDR3 is CASSAGQGYGYTF. In DNA, the CDR3 is TGTGCCAGCAGTGCGGGACAGGGATATGGCTACACCTTC.

The chain is built from TRBV4-2 and TRBJ2-1, with 13 nucleotides matching TRBD2. V gave up 5 bases and J gave up 10 bases; unmatched junction bases: 11. The CDR3 is made up of 16 amino acids. CDR1 is LGHNA and CDR2 is YNFKEQ in the germline V gene. The CDR3 is CASSKRLAGGHGEQFF. CDR3 in DNA: TGTGCCAGCAGCAAACGACTAGCGGGGGGCCACGGGGAGCAGTTCTTC.

The chain uses TRBV4-1 and TRBJ2-1; D not certain. CDR1 is MGHRA and CDR2 is YSYEKL in the germline V gene. The CDR3 sequence is 13 residues long. V lost 2 bases to trimming and J lost 6 bases, with 8 bases between them. DNA for the CDR3: TGCGCCAGCAGCCAATGGGCATTCAATGAGCAGTTCTTC. Translating it yields CASSQWAFNEQFF.

The chain couples TRBV30 to TRBJ2-3, with D perhaps matching TRBD2 (5 bases). Germline values: CDR1 GTSNPN, CDR2 SVGIG (reference sequence). V was pared by 0 bases and J by 0 bases, with 10 bases between. This CDR3 is 15 amino acids long. The CDR3 loop is CAWSVGAASTDTQYF. CDR3 nucleotide sequence: TGTGCCTGGAGTGTAGGAGCGGCTAGCACAGATACGCAGTATTTT. Full variable domain (missing parts from reference TRBV30 and TRBJ2-3): SQTIHQWPATLVQPVGSPLSLECTVEGTSNPNLYWYRQAAGRGLQLLFYSVGIGQISSEVPQNLSASRPQDRQFILSSKKLLLSDSGFYLCAWSVGAASTDTQYFGPGTRLTVL.

This clone was observed once. The chain uses TRBV15 and TRBJ1-5; possible D gene TRBD1, 5 bases. Germline V gene sequence: CDR1 LNHNV, CDR2 YYDKDF (reference sequence). The CDR3 spans 14 residues. CDR3 sequence: CSSPGKGSNQPQHF. CDR3 DNA: TGTAGCAGCCCGGGGAAGGGGAGCAATCAGCCCCAGCATTTT.

The chain recombines TRBV3-1 (or the pseudogene TRBV3-2) with TRBJ2-7; D is unclear. Per germline, CDR1 LGHDT and CDR2 YNNKEL (reference sequence). This CDR3 comprises 12 residues. The ends were cut back, 1 base at V and 9 bases at J, with 10 bases in the middle. CDR3: CASSQGTSRQYF. For the CDR3, the DNA is TGTGCCAGCAGCCAAGGAACGTCTCGGCAGTACTTC.

The chain links TRBV7-9 to TRBJ1-1; possibly TRBD1 for D (6 bases). Trimming took off 1 base at V and 7 bases at J, with 13 bases between the two ends. Germline V CDR1 and CDR2: SEHNR, FQNEAQ (reference sequence). CDR3 size: 14 residues. CDR3 coding DNA: TGTGCCAGCAGCTTAGGGGCCAGGGGAGGTGAAGCTTTCTTT. As protein: CASSLGARGGEAFF.

The rearrangement joins TRBV9 to TRBJ2-7; 7 bases line up with TRBD1. The junction had 7 bases not matched to a gene; V was cut back by 7 bases and J by 0 bases. The CDR3 contains 14 residues. CDR1 is SGDLS and CDR2 is YYNGEE in the germline V gene. The CDR3 reads CASARGLSSYEQYF. The CDR3 bases are TGTGCCAGCGCTAGGGGGCTCTCCTCCTACGAGCAGTACTTC. Variable domain in full (rest from reference TRBV9 and TRBJ2-7): DSGVTQTPKHLITATGQRVTLRCSPRSGDLSVYWYQQSLDQGLQFLIQYYNGEERAKGNILERFSAQQFPDLHSELNLSSLELGDSALYFCASARGLSSYEQYFGPGTRLTVT.

The V call is TRBV6-5, the J call TRBJ1-5; tentative D call: TRBD1 (6 bases). Germline V gives CDR1 MNHEY, CDR2 SVGAGI. Trimming removed 5 bases from V and 4 bases from J, with 12 bases in between. This CDR3 has 14 residues. CDR3 residues: CASSTGIPNQPQHF. The CDR3 DNA reads TGTGCCAGCAGTACAGGGATCCCGAATCAGCCCCAGCATTTT.

The genes are TRBV4-2 and TRBJ2-3; TRBD2 matches at 14 bases. The CDR3 sequence is 16 residues long. Germline V gene lookup returns CDR1 LGHNA and CDR2 YNFKEQ. The V and J ends lost 4 bases and 5 bases, in that order; junction bases with no gene match: 5. CDR3 DNA: TGTGCCAGCAGCCGACTAGCGGGGGGGCAGGTAGATACGCAGTATTTT. Translation: CASSRLAGGQVDTQYF.

A single count supports this clone. Written as DNA, the CDR3 is TGTGCCAGCAGTTACTCTCGACAGGGCGGCGGCTACACCTTC. Amino acid sequence: CASSYSRQGGGYTF. V is TRBV6-5 and J is TRBJ1-2; 7 bases align to TRBD1. Trimming at V came to 0 bases and at J to 8 bases, leaving 6 bases not matched to a gene. The CDR3 runs to 14 residues. Germline values: CDR1 MNHEY, CDR2 SVGAGI.

The chain links TRBV28 to TRBJ1-5; D possibly corresponds to TRBD1 (5 bases). The germline V gene has CDR1 MDHEN and CDR2 SYDVKM. Trimming cost V 6 bases and J 4 bases, with 19 bases left between them. The CDR3 is 16 amino acids. The CDR3: CASRYAGTIRNQPQHF. Here the CDR3 DNA reads TGTGCCAGCAGGTATGCAGGGACTATCCGAAATCAGCCCCAGCATTTT.

The V call is TRBV12-3 or TRBV12-4, the J call TRBJ1-5, with 7 bases lining up with TRBD1. The CDR3 length is 13 residues. V was pared by 6 bases and J by 4 bases, with 3 bases of the junction left unmatched. The CDR3 region has the DNA TGTGCCAGCAGAGGGACAGCGAATCAGCCCCAGCATTTT. Residues: CASRGTANQPQHF.

The chain has TRBV10-3 and TRBJ2-5, with 12 positions matching TRBD2. Germline V gene lookup returns CDR1 ENHRY and CDR2 SYGVKD. This CDR3 has 14 amino acids. The V segment lost 8 bases and the J segment 1 base; nucleotides outside the gene matches: 2. CDR3 sequence reads: CAIQTSGGQETQYF. The CDR3, as DNA: TGTGCCATCCAGACTAGCGGGGGCCAAGAGACCCAGTACTTC.

V usage is TRBV21-1 and J usage is TRBJ1-2. TRBV21-1 is a documented pseudogene. The CDR3 sequence is 12 residues long. CDR3 nucleotides: TGTGCCAGCAGCCAAAGGCCGTTTTTGTGCACCTTC. It translates to CASSQRPFLCTF.

The chain combines TRBV5-1 with TRBJ2-2; perhaps TRBD1 as D (7 bases). Trimming cost V 3 bases and J 3 bases, with 15 bases left between them. Per germline, CDR1 SGHRS and CDR2 YFSETQ. The CDR3 runs to 16 residues. CDR3 loop: CASSSPGGTDTGELFF. CDR3 nucleotides: TGCGCCAGCAGCTCCCCAGGGGGGACGGACACCGGGGAGCTGTTTTTT.

This chain links TRBV5-8 with TRBJ2-7, with D perhaps given as TRBD1 or TRBD2 (5 bases each). CDR3 length: 16 residues. CDR1 is SGHTS and CDR2 is YDEGEE in the germline V gene. The V gene lost 4 bases and the J gene lost 0 bases, with 17 bases spanning the gap. CDR3 sequence (DNA): TGTGCCAGCAGCCTTGACGGGACGGAGAGCTCCTACGAGCAGTACTTC. Its protein product is CASSLDGTESSYEQYF.

This clone was seen once. This chain links TRBV18 with TRBJ2-3; D unclear. This CDR3 contains 13 residues. Germline V gene data show CDR1 as KGHSH and CDR2 as LQKENI. The germline V and J ends were trimmed by 3 bases and 5 bases, with 9 bases remaining between them. As DNA, the CDR3 is TGTGCCAGCTCACCGGACCTGGGAGATACGCAGTATTTT. It encodes CASSPDLGDTQYF. Full variable domain (rest looked up from reference TRBV18 and TRBJ2-3): NAGVMQNPRHLVRRRGQEARLRCSPMKGHSHVYWYRQLPEEGLKFMVYLQKENIIDESGMPKERFSAEFPKEGPSILRIQQVVRGDSAAYFCASSPDLGDTQYFGPGTRLTVL.

The V call is TRBV3-1 (or the pseudogene TRBV3-2), the J call TRBJ1-1, with a weak D call TRBD1 (5 bases). Germline loops: CDR1 LGHDT, CDR2 YNNKEL (reference sequence). The CDR3 is 11 residues long. V shed 3 bases and J shed 10 bases, with 9 bases lying between them. The CDR3 loop reads CASSQGGGAFF. CDR3 DNA: TGTGCCAGCAGCCAGGGGGGGGGAGCTTTCTTT.

This chain joins TRBV29-1 and TRBJ1-2; TRBD1 matches at 10 bases. CDR3 length: 12 amino acids. The germline V gene has CDR1 SQVTM and CDR2 ANQGSEA. The V gene end was trimmed by 7 bases and the J gene end by 7 bases; junction bases not matched to a gene: 6. In DNA form, the CDR3 reads TGCAGCGACCGACAGGGGGCGAGTGGCTACACCTTC. Encoded protein: CSDRQGASGYTF.

CDR3 residues: CASRSDRGGQPQHF. Here the CDR3 DNA reads TGTGCCAGCAGATCTGACAGAGGTGGTCAGCCCCAGCATTTT. This chain connects TRBV6-5 to TRBJ1-5; tentatively, D is TRBD1 (5 bases). CDR3 length equals 14 residues. Trimming took 6 bases from V and 6 from J, leaving 15 bases between them. The germline CDR1 and CDR2 sequences are MNHEY and SVGAGI.